The sample holds a few counts of the clone carrying this T cell receptor beta chain. At one end, the junction sequence differs from germline, possibly due to a read error. These data belong to a study of molecular identifiers for immune sequencing clone quantification. Germline V gene lookup returns CDR1 DFQATT and CDR2 SNEGSKA (reference sequence). CDR3 length: 13 amino acids. TCRdb ran MiXCR on the PCR reads and lists one entry per CDR3 protein. The table lists around 470,000 distinct CDR3 sequences, 20% to 25% of them singletons. V is TRBV20-1 and J is TRBJ2-5; D may be TRBD2 (5 bases). This TCR was recovered from a human donor in good health. Some libraries in this study had Jurkat cell RNA spiked in. Sequencing was performed on naive CD8+ T cells from blood, with Jurkat cell RNA spiked in. Indicated subset: FACS-sorted CD8+CD4-CCR7+CD45RA+ naive T cells. CDR3 in DNA: TGCGGTGCTAGTGCCCGGACGGGGGAGACCCAGTACTTC. It codes for CGASARTGETQYF.